This entry lists 13 T cell receptor beta chains sequenced from one sample in a study of blood T cells in healthy people across ages. Primed by a sample-barcoded 5' primer and a J-beta primer mix, a second PCR proceeded for roughly 6 to 12 cycles. TCRdb analysed the 5' RACE reads with MiXCR anew, one entry per CDR3 protein. Of 1.5 million or so distinct CDR3 sequences detected, around 42% appear once; the ten largest clones hold roughly 7.9%. Material: blood. These receptors all stem from a young woman in good health.

The chain recombines TRBV4-2 with TRBJ2-2; D not certain. This CDR3 region has 14 residues. Germline V lookup: CDR1 LGHNA, CDR2 YNFKEQ. Trimming shortened V by 0 bases and J by 8 bases, and 10 bases separated the two germline ends. The CDR3 DNA reads as TGTGCCAGCAGCCAAGAGAGAACTCGAGGGGAGCTGTTTTTT. Translation gives CASSQERTRGELFF.

The chain joins TRBV4-2 to TRBJ2-7; maybe TRBD2 (7 bases). Germline CDR1 LGHNA, CDR2 YNFKEQ. V lost 0 bases and J lost 0, with 12 bases in between. The CDR3 runs 16 residues. CDR3 sequence reads: CASSQDTAGASYEQYF. CDR3 bases: TGTGCCAGCAGCCAAGATACGGCGGGGGCCTCCTACGAGCAGTACTTC.

The chain carries TRBV15 and TRBJ2-7, with 10 bases that match TRBD2. Losses at the gene ends were 1 base for V and 1 base for J; bases not matched to a gene: 10. The germline CDR1 and CDR2 sequences are LNHNV and YYDKDF (reference sequence). The CDR3 spans 18 residues. The CDR3 nucleotides read TGTGCCACCAGCAGAGTACCCAAGGCGGGACTAGCGTCCTACGAGCAGTACTTC. Translated: CATSRVPKAGLASYEQYF. Filled out from reference TRBV15 and TRBJ2-7, the complete variable domain reads DAMVIQNPRYQVTQFGKPVTLSCSQTLNHNVMYWYQQKSSQAPKLLFHYYDKDFNNEADTPDNFQSRRPNTSFCFLDIRSPGLGDTAMYLCATSRVPKAGLASYEQYFGPGTRLTVT.

The genes are TRBV6-5 and TRBJ1-3, with 7 nucleotides matching TRBD1. The CDR3 runs to 15 residues. V was clipped by 6 bases and J by 4 bases; unmatched bases: 9. CDR1 is MNHEY and CDR2 is SVGAGI in the germline V gene. CDR3 in amino acids: CASSWKQGTGNTIYF. For the CDR3, the DNA is TGTGCCAGCAGCTGGAAACAGGGGACGGGAAACACCATATATTTT.

This clonotype was counted a few times. This chain links TRBV6-1 with TRBJ1-5; no clear D gene. Germline V gene data show CDR1 as MNHNS and CDR2 as SASEGT. The CDR3 is 15 amino acids. Trimming left V 8 bases short and J 2 bases short, with 16 bases between. As DNA, the CDR3 is TGTGCCAGCCGGGTGAGGGTGGAAGGCAATCAGCCCCAGCATTTT. Its protein product is CASRVRVEGNQPQHF.

The J gene is TRBJ2-6, the V gene TRBV20-1, with 7 bases lining up with TRBD2. In germline, CDR1 is DFQATT, CDR2 SNEGSKA (reference sequence). The CDR3 runs 15 residues. Trimming cost V 5 bases and J 0 bases; bases outside gene matches: 4. The CDR3 DNA follows: TGCAGTGCTCAAACGGGGGGCTCTGGGGCCAACGTCCTGACTTTC. Translation: CSAQTGGSGANVLTF.

The rearrangement links TRBV10-3 to TRBJ1-3, with a possible D match to TRBD1 (5 bases). Germline-derived CDR1 and CDR2 are ENHRY and SYGVKD. With 7 bases removed from V and 4 bases from J, the gap between germline ends came to 11 bases. The CDR3 has 13 residues. The CDR3 sequence: CAINGAGGNTIYF. For the CDR3, the DNA is TGTGCCATCAATGGGGCAGGGGGAAACACCATATATTTT.

V gene TRBV5-1 combines with J gene TRBJ2-1; TRBD2 aligns across 7 bases. This CDR3 is built from 15 residues. V lost 1 base and J lost 7; bases outside the gene matches: 8. Germline V gene lookup returns CDR1 SGHRS and CDR2 YFSETQ. The CDR3 bases are TGCGCCAGCAGCTTGTTGTTGGGGGGAGGGAATGAGCAGTTCTTC. Amino acids: CASSLLLGGGNEQFF.

This chain connects TRBV7-9 to TRBJ1-1; D possibly corresponds to TRBD1 (6 bases). From germline, CDR1 is SEHNR and CDR2 FQNEAQ (reference sequence). V gave up 5 bases and J gave up 0 bases, with 13 bases separating them. The CDR3 totals 15 residues. Here the CDR3 reads CASSRGQIMNTEAFF. The CDR3 DNA sequence: TGTGCCAGCAGCCGGGGGCAGATCATGAACACTGAAGCTTTCTTT.

CDR3 sequence: CASKYGQGSIMGKTLYGYTF. The DNA of the CDR3 is TGTGCCAGCAAATATGGACAGGGGTCGATCATGGGTAAGACGCTATATGGCTACACCTTC. The V gene is TRBV27, the J gene TRBJ1-2, with TRBD1 matching over 9 bases. The CDR3 covers 20 residues. The germline gives CDR1 MNHEY, CDR2 SMNVEV (reference sequence). The junction had 26 bases not matched to a gene; V was cut back by 7 bases and J by 5 bases.

The V gene is TRBV20-1, the J gene TRBJ2-7, with D perhaps TRBD2 (6 bases). Germline CDR1 and CDR2: DFQATT and SNEGSKA (reference sequence). V was trimmed by 3 bases and J by 7 bases, leaving 22 bases between them. The CDR3 is 15 residues long. The CDR3 DNA sequence: TGCAGTGCTAGTTCCTTCGGGCTAGCGCCCAGTGAGCAGTACTTC. Protein sequence: CSASSFGLAPSEQYF.

The chain recombines TRBV20-1 with TRBJ2-1; 8 bases are a match to TRBD2. This CDR3 contains 14 residues. V was pared by 6 bases and J by 5 bases, with 9 bases of the junction left unmatched. Per germline, CDR1 DFQATT and CDR2 SNEGSKA (reference sequence). CDR3 region: CSATSSGSNNEQFF. DNA of the CDR3: TGCAGTGCCACATCCAGCGGGAGCAACAATGAGCAGTTCTTC.

V and J are TRBV20-1 and TRBJ2-2; 10 bases fit TRBD2. This CDR3 spans 17 amino acids. The junction had 8 bases not matched to a gene; V was cut back by 0 bases and J by 4 bases. Germline values: CDR1 DFQATT, CDR2 SNEGSKA (reference sequence). The CDR3 nucleotides read TGCAGTGCTAGAGATCCAGCGGGGGGGCTAGTCACCGGGGAGCTGTTTTTT. It translates to CSARDPAGGLVTGELFF.